This passage covers 22 T cell receptor beta chains from one sample sequenced in a study of blood T cell repertoires in COVID-19. Here immunoSEQ multiplex PCR was the method, and the copy in TCRdb shows in-frame clones only, minus some. The sample includes about 130,000 clones, roughly 88% of them seen just once. The sample consisted of PBMCs or T cells enriched from blood (not recorded which). Receptors originate from a man aged 50-59 years who had recovered from COVID-19.

The V gene is TRBV7-3, the J gene TRBJ1-5; TRBD1 might be the D (5 bases). The CDR3 has 13 amino acids. The V gene's germline CDR1 is SGHTA and CDR2 FQGTGA. Trimming took off 3 bases at V and 4 bases at J, with 7 bases between the two ends. CDR3 residues: CASSLGRNQPQHF. DNA for the CDR3: TGTGCCAGCAGCTTGGGGCGGAATCAGCCCCAGCATTTT.

The chain joins TRBV15 to TRBJ2-1; 7 bases line up with TRBD1. Losses at the gene ends were 3 bases for V and 4 bases for J; bases not matched to a gene: 3. CDR3 length equals 14 residues. Germline CDR1 and CDR2: LNHNV and YYDKDF (reference sequence). The CDR3 here is CATSSPDRYNEQFF. CDR3 bases: TGTGCCACCAGCAGTCCGGACAGGTACAATGAGCAGTTCTTC.

This chain links TRBV18 with TRBJ2-5, with no clear D. The CDR3 length is 14 residues. V was pared by 1 base and J by 1 base, with 7 bases between. Germline values: CDR1 KGHSH, CDR2 LQKENI. This chain's CDR3 is CASSPLSSQETQYF. CDR3 coding DNA: TGTGCCAGCTCACCACTATCGAGCCAAGAGACCCAGTACTTC. Variable domain in full (rest from reference TRBV18 and TRBJ2-5): NAGVMQNPRHLVRRRGQEARLRCSPMKGHSHVYWYRQLPEEGLKFMVYLQKENIIDESGMPKERFSAEFPKEGPSILRIQQVVRGDSAAYFCASSPLSSQETQYFGPGTRLLVL.

In its sample, this clone was seen once. This rearrangement joins TRBV5-5 to TRBJ2-1; 12 nucleotides align to TRBD2. After removal of 4 bases from V and 15 bases from J, the junction contained 14 bases not matched to a gene. The CDR3 runs to 15 residues. From germline, CDR1 is SGHKS and CDR2 YYEKEE (reference sequence). The CDR3 DNA sequence: TGTGCCAGCAGCACTCAACTAGCGGGAGGTTGGAGCGCGTTCTTC. Translated, it gives CASSTQLAGGWSAFF. The full variable domain, in which reference TRBV5-5 and TRBJ2-1 provide the parts outside the CDR3, is DAGVTQSPTHLIKTRGQQVTLRCSPISGHKSVSWYQQVLGQGPQFIFQYYEKEERGRGNFPDRFSARQFPNYSSELNVNALLLGDSALYLCASSTQLAGGWSAFFGPGTRLTVL.

CDR3 sequence reads: CASSPGVQNYGYTF. CDR3 sequence (DNA): TGTGCCAGCAGCCCAGGGGTGCAGAACTATGGCTACACCTTC. The chain is built from TRBV7-8 and TRBJ1-2; tentatively, D is TRBD1 (6 bases). This CDR3 comprises 14 residues. Germline V gene sequence: CDR1 SGHVS, CDR2 FQNEAQ. V gave up 5 bases and J gave up 2 bases, with 12 bases separating them.

The CDR3 coding sequence is TGCGCCAGCAGCTTGGAGGGACAGAACCGGAACACTGAAGCTTTCTTT. Protein: CASSLEGQNRNTEAFF. This chain links TRBV5-1 with TRBJ1-1; 7 bases match TRBD1. From germline, CDR1 is SGHRS and CDR2 YFSETQ. Trimming took 0 bases from V and 1 from J; bases not matched to a gene: 6. This CDR3 is built from 16 residues. Combining the CDR3 with reference TRBV5-1 and TRBJ1-1 gives the whole variable domain KAGVTQTPRYLIKTRGQQVTLSCSPISGHRSVSWYQQTPGQGLQFLFEYFSETQRNKGNFPGRFSGRQFSNSRSEMNVSTLELGDSALYLCASSLEGQNRNTEAFFGQGTRLTVV.

This sequence joins TRBV11-2 and TRBJ2-2; D call uncertain. Looked up from germline, CDR1 is SGHAT and CDR2 is FQNNGV. The CDR3 runs to 13 residues. Trimming removed 3 bases at V and 0 bases at J, with 2 bases between. Here the CDR3 DNA reads TGTGCCAGCAGCTTCACGAACACCGGGGAGCTGTTTTTT. Translated, it gives CASSFTNTGELFF. The full variable domain, with the rest looked up from reference TRBV11-2 and TRBJ2-2, is EAGVAQSPRYKIIEKRQSVAFWCNPISGHATLYWYQQILGQGPKLLIQFQNNGVVDDSQLPKDRFSAERLKGVDSTLKIQPAKLEDSAVYLCASSFTNTGELFFGEGSRLTVL.

This chain joins TRBV19 and TRBJ1-3; 10 bases are a match to TRBD1. This CDR3 comprises 16 residues. V trimming: 8 bases; J trimming: 0 bases; junction bases outside the gene matches: 7. Per the germline V gene, CDR1 is LNHDA and CDR2 is SQIVND (reference sequence). For the CDR3, the DNA is TGTGCCAGTGGAAGGGACAGGGGCGGCTCTGGAAACACCATATATTTT. Protein: CASGRDRGGSGNTIYF.

This chain links TRBV5-6 with TRBJ1-3; D uncertain. The V and J ends lost 4 bases and 1 base respectively, with 15 bases between them. The CDR3 loop spans 16 amino acids. Per germline, CDR1 SGHDT and CDR2 YYEEEE. The CDR3 DNA reads TGTGCCAGCAGCCGTATGACTGCTGGGTCTGGAAACACCATATATTTT. Translation gives CASSRMTAGSGNTIYF.

CDR3 in amino acids: CASSGLAGGRDTQYF. The DNA of the CDR3 is TGTGCCAGCAGCGGACTAGCGGGAGGCAGGGATACGCAGTATTTT. The rearrangement links TRBV11-1 to TRBJ2-3, with 14 bases lining up with TRBD2. The CDR3 runs to 15 residues. The J segment lost 6 bases and the V segment lost 5 bases, leaving 4 bases of the junction unmatched. In germline, CDR1 is SGHAT, CDR2 FQDESV (reference sequence).

The chain couples TRBV19 to TRBJ2-1; the match to TRBD1 covers 8 bases. This CDR3 has 13 residues. J lost 8 bases, V lost 6 bases, and 6 bases had no gene match. CDR1 is LNHDA and CDR2 is SQIVND in the germline V gene (reference sequence). The CDR3 bases are TGTGCCAGTAGGGCCAGGGGGCTGTATGAGCAGTTCTTC. Residues: CASRARGLYEQFF.

This chain connects TRBV5-4 to TRBJ1-3; D perhaps matches TRBD1 (5 bases). Germline values: CDR1 SGHNT, CDR2 YYREEE (reference sequence). The CDR3 consists of 14 residues. Trimming took 4 bases from V and 0 from J, leaving 8 bases between them. The CDR3 bases are TGTGCCAGCAGCACTACAGGCTCTGGAAACACCATATATTTT. As protein: CASSTTGSGNTIYF.

The V gene is TRBV7-3, the J gene TRBJ2-3; D ambiguous. The CDR3 spans 13 residues. In germline, CDR1 is SGHTA, CDR2 FQGTGA. Trimming pared 5 bases from V and 4 bases from J, leaving 10 bases between. The CDR3 DNA is TGTGCCAGCAGCCCAGGATGGGCAGATACGCAGTATTTT. Protein sequence: CASSPGWADTQYF.

The chain is built from TRBV7-7 and TRBJ1-3, with 8 bases matching TRBD1. Trimming at V came to 5 bases and at J to 2 bases, leaving 5 bases not matched to a gene. There are 15 residues in the CDR3. CDR1 is SSHAT and CDR2 is FNYEAQ in the germline V gene (reference sequence). The CDR3, as DNA: TGTGCCAGCAGCCCGACAGGGGACCCTGGAAACACCATATATTTT. It translates to CASSPTGDPGNTIYF.

The chain has TRBV7-9 and TRBJ2-5; TRBD1 agrees at 7 bases. Germline V lookup: CDR1 SEHNR, CDR2 FQNEAQ (reference sequence). V was clipped by 7 bases and J by 4 bases; unmatched bases: 6. The CDR3 has 13 residues. CDR3 DNA: TGTGCCAGCACCCAGGCAGGGGGAGAGACCCAGTACTTC. Translating gives CASTQAGGETQYF.

The V and J genes are TRBV3-1 (or the pseudogene TRBV3-2) and TRBJ1-3; D call uncertain. The CDR3 loop spans 18 amino acids. Trimming removed 0 bases at V and 0 bases at J, with 15 bases between. Germline V gene lookup returns CDR1 LGHDT and CDR2 YNNKEL (reference sequence). CDR3 nucleotides: TGTGCCAGCAGCCAAGAAGGAAGGCAGGCTTTCTCTGGAAACACCATATATTTT. Encoded protein: CASSQEGRQAFSGNTIYF.

The V and J genes are TRBV28 and TRBJ1-3; TRBD1 matches 7 bases. This CDR3 has 16 amino acids. The V gene end was trimmed by 4 bases and the J gene end by 4 bases; junction bases not matched to a gene: 10. Germline CDR1 reads MDHEN; CDR2 reads SYDVKM. Here the CDR3 reads CASSSLTGARGNTIYF. CDR3 sequence (DNA): TGTGCCAGCAGTTCCCTAACAGGGGCGAGAGGAAACACCATATATTTT.

The chain carries TRBV9 and TRBJ1-2, with 10 bases lining up with TRBD1. Germline loops: CDR1 SGDLS, CDR2 YYNGEE. Trimming at V came to 4 bases and at J to 4 bases, leaving 7 bases not matched to a gene. The CDR3 has 15 amino acids. The DNA for the CDR3 is TGTGCCAGCAGCCGCCCCGGGACAGGGGCCTATGGCTACACCTTC. Protein sequence: CASSRPGTGAYGYTF.

The chain recombines TRBV5-4 with TRBJ1-6; 7 nucleotides agree with TRBD1. This CDR3 has 15 residues. V was pared by 2 bases and J by 7 bases, with 6 bases of the junction left unmatched. CDR1 is SGHNT and CDR2 is YYREEE in the germline V gene (reference sequence). The CDR3 bases are TGTGCCAGCAGCTTTCCGGGACAGTCCAATTCACCCCTCCACTTT. This gives the protein CASSFPGQSNSPLHF.

This clone was seen only a few times. The chain carries TRBV9 and TRBJ2-7; D unresolved. In germline, CDR1 is SGDLS, CDR2 YYNGEE. V shed 2 bases and J shed 2 bases, with 8 bases lying between them. CDR3 length: 13 residues. The CDR3 protein is CASSVGSTYEQYF. For the CDR3, the DNA is TGTGCCAGCAGCGTCGGGTCAACCTACGAGCAGTACTTC.

The CDR3 is CSASSTGMDGYTF. The CDR3 nucleotides are TGCAGTGCTAGTTCGACAGGGATGGATGGCTACACCTTC. This chain uses TRBV20-1 with TRBJ1-2; 7 bases map to TRBD1. V trimming: 3 bases; J trimming: 6 bases; junction bases outside the gene matches: 7. CDR3 length equals 13 residues. Germline CDR1 and CDR2: DFQATT and SNEGSKA (reference sequence).

The chain joins TRBV15 to TRBJ2-2; 9 nucleotides align to TRBD1. Germline V gene data show CDR1 as LNHNV and CDR2 as YYDKDF (reference sequence). V was pared by 6 bases and J by 5 bases, with 7 bases of the junction left unmatched. The CDR3 length is 15 residues. The CDR3 loop reads CATSRTGGATGELFF. The CDR3 DNA reads as TGTGCCACCAGTCGCACAGGGGGCGCTACCGGGGAGCTGTTTTTT.